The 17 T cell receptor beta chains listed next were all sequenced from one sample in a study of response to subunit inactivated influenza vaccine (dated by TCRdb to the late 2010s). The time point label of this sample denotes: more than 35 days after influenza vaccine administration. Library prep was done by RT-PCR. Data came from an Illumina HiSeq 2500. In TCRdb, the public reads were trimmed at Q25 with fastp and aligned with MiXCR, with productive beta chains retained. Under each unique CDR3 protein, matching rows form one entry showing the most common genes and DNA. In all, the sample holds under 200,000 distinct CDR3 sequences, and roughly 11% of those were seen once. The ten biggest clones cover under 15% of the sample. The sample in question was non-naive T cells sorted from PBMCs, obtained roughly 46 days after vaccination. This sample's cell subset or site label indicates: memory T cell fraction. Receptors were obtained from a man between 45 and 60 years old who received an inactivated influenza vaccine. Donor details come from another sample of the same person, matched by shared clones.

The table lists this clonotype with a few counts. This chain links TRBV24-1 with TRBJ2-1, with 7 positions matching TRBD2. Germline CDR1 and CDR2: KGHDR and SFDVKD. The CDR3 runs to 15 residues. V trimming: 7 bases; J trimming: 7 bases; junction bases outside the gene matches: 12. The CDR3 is CATSPGLLGGNEQFF. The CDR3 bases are TGTGCCACCAGCCCCGGGCTGTTGGGGGGGAATGAGCAGTTCTTC.

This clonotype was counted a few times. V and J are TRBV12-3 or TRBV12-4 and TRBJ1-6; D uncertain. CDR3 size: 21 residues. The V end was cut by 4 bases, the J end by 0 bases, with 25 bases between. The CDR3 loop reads CASSSLRILTITSSYNSPLHF. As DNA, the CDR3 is TGTGCCAGCAGTTCCCTTCGAATCTTAACCATCACCAGCTCCTATAATTCACCCCTCCACTTT.

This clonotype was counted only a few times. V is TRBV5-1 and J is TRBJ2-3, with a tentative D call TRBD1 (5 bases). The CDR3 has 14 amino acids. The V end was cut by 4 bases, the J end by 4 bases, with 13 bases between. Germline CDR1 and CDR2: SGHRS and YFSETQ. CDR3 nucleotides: TGCGCCAGCAGCGCAGGGCGGATTGCAGATACGCAGTATTTT. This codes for CASSAGRIADTQYF.

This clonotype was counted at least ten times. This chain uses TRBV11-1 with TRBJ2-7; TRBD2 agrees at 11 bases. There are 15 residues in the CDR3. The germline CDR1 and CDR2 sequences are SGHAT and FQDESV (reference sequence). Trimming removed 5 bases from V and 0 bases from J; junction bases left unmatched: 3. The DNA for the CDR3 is TGTGCCAGCAGCCGGACTAGCGGGCTCTCCTACGAGCAGTACTTC. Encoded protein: CASSRTSGLSYEQYF. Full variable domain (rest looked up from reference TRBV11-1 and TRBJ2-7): EAEVAQSPRYKITEKSQAVAFWCDPISGHATLYWYRQILGQGPELLVQFQDESVVDDSQLPKDRFSAERLKGVDSTLKIQPAELGDSAMYLCASSRTSGLSYEQYFGPGTRLTVT.

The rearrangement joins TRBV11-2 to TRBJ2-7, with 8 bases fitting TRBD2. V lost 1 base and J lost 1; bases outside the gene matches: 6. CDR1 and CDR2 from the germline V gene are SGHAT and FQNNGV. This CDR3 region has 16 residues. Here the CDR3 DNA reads TGTGCCAGCAGCTTAGCTCCGGGACTAGTATCCTACGAGCAGTACTTC. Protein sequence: CASSLAPGLVSYEQYF.

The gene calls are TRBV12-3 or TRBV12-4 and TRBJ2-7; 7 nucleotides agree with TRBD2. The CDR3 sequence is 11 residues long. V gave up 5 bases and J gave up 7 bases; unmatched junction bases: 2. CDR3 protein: CASSMGGEQYF. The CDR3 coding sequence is TGTGCCAGCAGTATGGGGGGGGAGCAGTACTTC.

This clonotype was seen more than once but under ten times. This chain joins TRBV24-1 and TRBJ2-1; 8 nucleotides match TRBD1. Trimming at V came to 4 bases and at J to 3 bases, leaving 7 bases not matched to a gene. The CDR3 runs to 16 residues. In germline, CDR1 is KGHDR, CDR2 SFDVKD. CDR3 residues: CATSETGQGRYNEQFF. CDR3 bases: TGTGCCACCAGTGAAACAGGACAGGGTCGCTACAATGAGCAGTTCTTC.

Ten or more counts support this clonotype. CDR3 sequence reads: CASSTSPGVYETQYF. CDR3 nucleotides: TGCGCCAGCAGCACCAGCCCGGGGGTATATGAGACCCAGTACTTC. The gene calls are TRBV5-1 and TRBJ2-5; a possible D gene is TRBD2 (6 bases). Germline CDR1 SGHRS, CDR2 YFSETQ. Trimming removed 4 bases at V and 5 bases at J, with 18 bases between. The CDR3 has 15 amino acids.

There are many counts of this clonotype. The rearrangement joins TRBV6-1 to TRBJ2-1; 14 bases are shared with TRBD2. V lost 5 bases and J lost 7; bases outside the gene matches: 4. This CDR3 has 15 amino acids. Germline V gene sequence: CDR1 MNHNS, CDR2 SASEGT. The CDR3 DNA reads TGTGCCAGCAGTCCTTGGACTAGCGGGAGGAATGAGCAGTTCTTC. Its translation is CASSPWTSGRNEQFF.

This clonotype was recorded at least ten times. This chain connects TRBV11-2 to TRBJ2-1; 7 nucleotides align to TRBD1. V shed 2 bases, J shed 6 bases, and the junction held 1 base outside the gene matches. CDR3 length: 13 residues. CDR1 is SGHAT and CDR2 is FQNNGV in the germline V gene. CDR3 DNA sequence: TGTGCCAGCAGCTTACCAGGGGGCAATGAGCAGTTCTTC. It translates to CASSLPGGNEQFF.

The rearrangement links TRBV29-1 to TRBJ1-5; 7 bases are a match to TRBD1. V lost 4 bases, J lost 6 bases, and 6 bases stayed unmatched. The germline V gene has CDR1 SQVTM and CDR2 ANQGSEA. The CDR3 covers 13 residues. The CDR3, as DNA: TGCAGCGTTGGAGGGGGCAAGGGTCAGCCCCAGCATTTT. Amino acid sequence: CSVGGGKGQPQHF.

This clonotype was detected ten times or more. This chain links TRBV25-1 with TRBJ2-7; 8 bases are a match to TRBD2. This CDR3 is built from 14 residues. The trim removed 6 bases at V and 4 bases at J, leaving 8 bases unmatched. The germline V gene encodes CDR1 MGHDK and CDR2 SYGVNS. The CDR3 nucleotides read TGTGCCAGCAGACCCGCCAGCGGGAGTTACGAGCAGTACTTC. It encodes CASRPASGSYEQYF.

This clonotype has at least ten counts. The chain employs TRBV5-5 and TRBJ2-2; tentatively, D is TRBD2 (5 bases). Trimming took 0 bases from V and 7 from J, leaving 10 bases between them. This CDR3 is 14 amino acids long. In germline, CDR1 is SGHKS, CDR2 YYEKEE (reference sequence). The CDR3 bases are TGTGCCAGCAGCTTGGGACTATGGGGCGGGGAGCTGTTTTTT. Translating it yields CASSLGLWGGELFF.

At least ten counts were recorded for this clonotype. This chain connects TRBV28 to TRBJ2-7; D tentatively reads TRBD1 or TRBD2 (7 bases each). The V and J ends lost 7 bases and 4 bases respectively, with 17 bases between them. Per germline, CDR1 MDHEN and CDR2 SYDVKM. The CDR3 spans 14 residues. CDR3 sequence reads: CASTGLGTEYEQYF. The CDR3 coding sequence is TGTGCCAGCACCGGACTAGGGACAGAGTACGAGCAGTACTTC.

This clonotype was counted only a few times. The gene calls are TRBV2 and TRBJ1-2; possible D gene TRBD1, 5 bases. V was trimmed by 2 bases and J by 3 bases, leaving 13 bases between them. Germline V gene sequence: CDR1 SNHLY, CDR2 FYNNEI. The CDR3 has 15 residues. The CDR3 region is CASSEWNQGDYGYTF. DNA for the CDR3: TGTGCCAGCAGTGAATGGAATCAGGGAGACTATGGCTACACCTTC.

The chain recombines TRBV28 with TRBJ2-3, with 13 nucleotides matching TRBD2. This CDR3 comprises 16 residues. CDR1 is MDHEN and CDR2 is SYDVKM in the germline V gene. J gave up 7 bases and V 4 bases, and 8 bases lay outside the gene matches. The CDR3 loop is CASSSELAGGRNTQYF. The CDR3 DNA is TGTGCCAGCAGTTCCGAACTAGCGGGAGGGCGGAATACGCAGTATTTT.

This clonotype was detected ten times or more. The CDR3 loop reads CASSPGRGLARGETQYF. The DNA for the CDR3 is TGCGCCAGCAGCCCGGGGCGGGGACTAGCGAGAGGGGAGACCCAGTACTTC. The chain is built from TRBV5-1 and TRBJ2-5; TRBD2 matches 10 bases. The CDR3 loop spans 17 amino acids. Trimming at V came to 4 bases and at J to 5 bases, leaving 14 bases not matched to a gene. Germline lookup yields CDR1 SGHRS and CDR2 YFSETQ.